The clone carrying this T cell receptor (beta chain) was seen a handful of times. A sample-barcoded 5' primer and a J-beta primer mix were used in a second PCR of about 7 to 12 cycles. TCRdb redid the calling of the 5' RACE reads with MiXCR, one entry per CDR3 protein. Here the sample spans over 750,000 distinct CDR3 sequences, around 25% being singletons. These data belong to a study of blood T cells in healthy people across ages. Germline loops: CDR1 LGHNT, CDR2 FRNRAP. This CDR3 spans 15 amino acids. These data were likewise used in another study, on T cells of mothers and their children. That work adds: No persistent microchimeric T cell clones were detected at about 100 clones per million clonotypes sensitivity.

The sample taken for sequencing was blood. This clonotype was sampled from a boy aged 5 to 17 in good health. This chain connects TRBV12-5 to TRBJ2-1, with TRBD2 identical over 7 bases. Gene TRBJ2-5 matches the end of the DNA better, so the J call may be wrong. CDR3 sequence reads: CASGLGTTNQETQYF. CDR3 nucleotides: TGTGCTAGTGGCTTAGGGACTACTAATCAAGAGACCCAGTACTTC.